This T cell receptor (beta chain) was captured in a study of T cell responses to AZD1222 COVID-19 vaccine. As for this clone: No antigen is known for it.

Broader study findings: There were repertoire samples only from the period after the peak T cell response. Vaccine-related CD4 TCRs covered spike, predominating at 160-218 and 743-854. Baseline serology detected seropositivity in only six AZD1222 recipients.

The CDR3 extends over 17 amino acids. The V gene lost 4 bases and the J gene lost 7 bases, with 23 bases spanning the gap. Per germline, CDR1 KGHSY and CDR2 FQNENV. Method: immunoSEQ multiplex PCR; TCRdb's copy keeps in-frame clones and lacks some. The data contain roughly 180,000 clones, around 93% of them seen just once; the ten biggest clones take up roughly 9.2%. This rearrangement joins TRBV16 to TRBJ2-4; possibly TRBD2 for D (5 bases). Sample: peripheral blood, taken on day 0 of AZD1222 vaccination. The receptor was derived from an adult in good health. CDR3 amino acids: CASSPHHGELFSNIQYF. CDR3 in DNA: TGTGCCAGCAGCCCCCATCATGGGGAGCTCTTCTCGAACATTCAGTACTTC.